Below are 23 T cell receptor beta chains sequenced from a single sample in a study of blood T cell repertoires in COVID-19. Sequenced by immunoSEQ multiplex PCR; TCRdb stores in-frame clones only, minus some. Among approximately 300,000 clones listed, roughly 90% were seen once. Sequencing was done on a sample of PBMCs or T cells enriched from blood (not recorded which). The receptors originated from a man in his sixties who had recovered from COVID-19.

CDR3 nucleotide sequence: TGTGCCAGCTCACCACCCGGGCGCGCGGGATTCCAAGAGACCCAGTACTTC. Translating gives CASSPPGRAGFQETQYF. This rearrangement joins TRBV18 to TRBJ2-5, with D perhaps matching TRBD2 (6 bases). The CDR3 covers 17 residues. Germline values: CDR1 KGHSH, CDR2 LQKENI. The V end lost 0 bases, the J end lost 1 base, and 15 bases lay between the germline ends.

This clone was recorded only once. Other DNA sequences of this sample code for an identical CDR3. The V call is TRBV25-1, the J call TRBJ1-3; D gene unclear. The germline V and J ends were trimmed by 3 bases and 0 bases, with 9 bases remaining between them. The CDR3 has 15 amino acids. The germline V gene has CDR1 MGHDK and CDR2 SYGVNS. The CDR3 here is CASSDTGSSGNTIYF. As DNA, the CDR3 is TGTGCCAGCAGTGATACTGGTAGCTCTGGAAACACCATATATTTT.

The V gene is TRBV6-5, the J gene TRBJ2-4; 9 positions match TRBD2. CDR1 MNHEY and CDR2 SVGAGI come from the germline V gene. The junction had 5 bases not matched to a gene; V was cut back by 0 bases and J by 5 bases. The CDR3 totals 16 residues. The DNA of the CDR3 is TGTGCCAGCAGTTACTCCGGGACTAGCAGAGAAAACATTCAGTACTTC. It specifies CASSYSGTSRENIQYF.

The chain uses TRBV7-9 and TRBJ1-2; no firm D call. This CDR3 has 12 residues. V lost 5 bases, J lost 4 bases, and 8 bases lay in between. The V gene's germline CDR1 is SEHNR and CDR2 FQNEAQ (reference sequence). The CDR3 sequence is CASSVDFYGYTF. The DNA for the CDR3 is TGTGCCAGCAGCGTAGACTTCTATGGCTACACCTTC.

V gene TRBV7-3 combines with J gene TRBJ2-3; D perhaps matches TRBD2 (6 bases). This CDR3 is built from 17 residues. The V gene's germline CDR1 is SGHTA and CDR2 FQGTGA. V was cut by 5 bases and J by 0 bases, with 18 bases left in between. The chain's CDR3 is CASSTAGGDPSTDTQYF. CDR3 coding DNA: TGTGCCAGCAGCACGGCTGGCGGGGATCCTAGCACAGATACGCAGTATTTT.

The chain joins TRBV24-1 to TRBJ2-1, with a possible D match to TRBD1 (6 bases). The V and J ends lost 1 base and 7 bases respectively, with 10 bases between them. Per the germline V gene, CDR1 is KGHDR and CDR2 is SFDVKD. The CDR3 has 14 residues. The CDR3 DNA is TGTGCCACCAGTGATTTCCCGGACAGTAATGAGCAGTTCTTC. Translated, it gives CATSDFPDSNEQFF.

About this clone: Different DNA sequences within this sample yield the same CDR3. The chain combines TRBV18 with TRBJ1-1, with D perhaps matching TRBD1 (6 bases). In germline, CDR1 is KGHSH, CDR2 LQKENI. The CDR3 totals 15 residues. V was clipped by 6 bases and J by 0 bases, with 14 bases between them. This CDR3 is CASSLTGSMNTEAFF. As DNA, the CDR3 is TGTGCCAGCTCTCTTACAGGGTCTATGAACACTGAAGCTTTCTTT.

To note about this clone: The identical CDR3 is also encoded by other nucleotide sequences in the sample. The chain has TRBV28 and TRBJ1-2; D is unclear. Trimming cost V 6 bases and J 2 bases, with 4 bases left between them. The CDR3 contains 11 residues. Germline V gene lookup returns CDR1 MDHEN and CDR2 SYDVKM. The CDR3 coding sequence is TGTGCCAGCAGCCAGAACTATGGCTACACCTTC. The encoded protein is CASSQNYGYTF.

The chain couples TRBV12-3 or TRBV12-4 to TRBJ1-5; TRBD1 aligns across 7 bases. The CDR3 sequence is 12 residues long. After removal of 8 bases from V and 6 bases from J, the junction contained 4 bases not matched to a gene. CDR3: CASGTGVQPQHF. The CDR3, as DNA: TGTGCCAGCGGTACAGGGGTTCAGCCCCAGCATTTT.

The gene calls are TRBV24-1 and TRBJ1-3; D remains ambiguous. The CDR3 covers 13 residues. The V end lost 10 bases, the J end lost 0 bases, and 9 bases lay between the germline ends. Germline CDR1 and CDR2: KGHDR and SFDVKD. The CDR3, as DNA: TGTGCCACTCAGGCTCACTCTGGAAACACCATATATTTT. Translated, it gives CATQAHSGNTIYF.

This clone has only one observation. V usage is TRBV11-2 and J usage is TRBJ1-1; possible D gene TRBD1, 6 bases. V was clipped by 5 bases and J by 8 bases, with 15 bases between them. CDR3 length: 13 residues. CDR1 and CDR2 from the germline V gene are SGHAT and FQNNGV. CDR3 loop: CASSRDIQGEAFF. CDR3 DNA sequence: TGTGCCAGCAGCCGGGACATCCAAGGGGAAGCTTTCTTT.

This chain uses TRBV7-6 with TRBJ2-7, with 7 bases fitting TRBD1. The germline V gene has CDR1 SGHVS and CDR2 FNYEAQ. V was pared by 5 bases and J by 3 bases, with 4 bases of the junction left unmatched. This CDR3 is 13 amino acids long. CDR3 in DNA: TGTGCCAGCAGCCCGGGACAGAACTACGAGCAGTACTTC. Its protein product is CASSPGQNYEQYF. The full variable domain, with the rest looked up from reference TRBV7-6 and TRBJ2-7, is GAGVSQSPRYKVTKRGQDVALRCDPISGHVSLYWYRQALGQGPEFLTYFNYEAQQDKSGLPNDRFSAERPEGSISTLTIQRTEQRDSAMYRCASSPGQNYEQYFGPGTRLTVT.

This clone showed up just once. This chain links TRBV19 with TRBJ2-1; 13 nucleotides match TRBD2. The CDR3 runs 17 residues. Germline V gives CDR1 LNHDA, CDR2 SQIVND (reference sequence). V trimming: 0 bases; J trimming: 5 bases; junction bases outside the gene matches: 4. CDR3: CASSIEGTSGIDNEQFF. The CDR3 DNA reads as TGTGCCAGTAGTATAGAGGGGACTAGCGGGATAGACAATGAGCAGTTCTTC.

CDR3 DNA sequence: TGTGCCAGCAGCGTAAGCGGAGGAGACACCGGGGAGCTGTTTTTT. Translated, it gives CASSVSGGDTGELFF. The rearrangement uses TRBV9 and TRBJ2-2; D possibly corresponds to TRBD2 (5 bases). CDR1 is SGDLS and CDR2 is YYNGEE in the germline V gene. V dropped 1 base and J dropped 3 bases, with 10 bases sitting between them. The CDR3 is 15 amino acids.

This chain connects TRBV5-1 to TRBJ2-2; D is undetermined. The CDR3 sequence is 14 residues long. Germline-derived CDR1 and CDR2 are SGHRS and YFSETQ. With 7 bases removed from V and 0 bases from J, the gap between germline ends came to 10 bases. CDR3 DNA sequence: TGCGCCAGCGCGCGGCAGTCGAACACCGGGGAGCTGTTTTTT. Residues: CASARQSNTGELFF.

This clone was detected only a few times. CDR3 loop: CASPQDEQATGELFF. DNA for the CDR3: TGTGCCAGCCCCCAGGACGAACAGGCCACCGGGGAGCTGTTTTTT. This chain uses TRBV18 with TRBJ2-2, with D possibly matching TRBD1 (5 bases). The CDR3 length is 15 residues. From germline, CDR1 is KGHSH and CDR2 LQKENI. V was shortened by 8 bases and J by 4 bases, with 17 bases between the two germline ends.

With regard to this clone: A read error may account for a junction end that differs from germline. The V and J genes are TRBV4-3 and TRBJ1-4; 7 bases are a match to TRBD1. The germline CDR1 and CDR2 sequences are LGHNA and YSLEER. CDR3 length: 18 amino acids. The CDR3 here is CASGQIWTGDATNEKLFF. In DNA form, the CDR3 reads TGCGCCAGCGGCCAAATCTGGACAGGAGACGCAACTAATGAAAAACTGTTTTTT.

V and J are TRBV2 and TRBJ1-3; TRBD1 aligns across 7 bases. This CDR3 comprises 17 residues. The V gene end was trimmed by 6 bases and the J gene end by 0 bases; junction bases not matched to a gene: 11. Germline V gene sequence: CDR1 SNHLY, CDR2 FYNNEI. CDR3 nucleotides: TGTGCCAGCAGCCCGGTTGGGGGACAGACCTCTGGAAACACCATATATTTT. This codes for CASSPVGGQTSGNTIYF.

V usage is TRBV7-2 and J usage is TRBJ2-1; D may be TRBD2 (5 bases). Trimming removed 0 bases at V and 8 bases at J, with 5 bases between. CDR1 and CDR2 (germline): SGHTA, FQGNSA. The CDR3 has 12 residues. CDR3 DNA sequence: TGTGCCAGCAGCTTAGCGCGGGATGAGCAGTTCTTC. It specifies CASSLARDEQFF.

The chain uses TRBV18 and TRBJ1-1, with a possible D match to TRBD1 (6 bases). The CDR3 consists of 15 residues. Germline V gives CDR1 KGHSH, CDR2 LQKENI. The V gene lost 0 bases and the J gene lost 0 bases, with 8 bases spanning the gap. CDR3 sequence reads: CASSPPGHLNTEAFF. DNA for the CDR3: TGTGCCAGCTCACCACCGGGACACTTGAACACTGAAGCTTTCTTT.

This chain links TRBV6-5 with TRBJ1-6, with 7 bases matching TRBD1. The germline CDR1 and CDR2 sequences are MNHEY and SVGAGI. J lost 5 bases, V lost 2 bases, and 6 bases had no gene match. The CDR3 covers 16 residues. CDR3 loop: CASSYRGQVDNSPLHF. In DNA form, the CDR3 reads TGTGCCAGCAGTTACCGTGGACAGGTCGATAATTCACCCCTCCACTTT.

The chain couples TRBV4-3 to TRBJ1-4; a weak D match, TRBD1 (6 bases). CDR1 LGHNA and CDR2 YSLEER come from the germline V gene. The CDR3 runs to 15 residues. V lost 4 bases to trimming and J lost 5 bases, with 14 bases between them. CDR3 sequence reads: CASSLGGRGNEKLFF. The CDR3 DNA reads TGCGCCAGCAGCCTCGGGGGGAGGGGGAATGAAAAACTGTTTTTT.

CDR3 sequence reads: CASTPGLAGFYEQYF. In DNA, the CDR3 is TGTGCCAGCACCCCAGGACTAGCGGGATTTTACGAGCAGTACTTC. The chain has TRBV11-2 and TRBJ2-7; 12 nucleotides line up with TRBD2. J lost 4 bases, V lost 7 bases, and 8 bases had no gene match. Germline CDR1 SGHAT, CDR2 FQNNGV. There are 15 residues in the CDR3.